This T cell receptor beta chain was identified in a study of regulatory T cells in long-lasting Graves disease. Time point here: persistent/refractory GD, antithyroid drugs over 5 years with positive TRAb. The TCR library was made from RNA that had been extracted from PBMCs in TRIzol. Those enrolled as patients came out of an endocrinology department in Xi'an, China. With regard to this clonotype: Its antigen is unknown. Germline is not matched at one junction end, which may reflect a read error.

Through Arm-PCR of CDR3 regions and iRepertoire HTBI primers, TCR beta libraries were built. TCRdb itself ran the multiplex PCR reads through MiXCR, one entry per CDR3 protein. The repertoire includes roughly 300,000 distinct CDR3 sequences, around 20% of them detected once, and about 61% sits in the top ten. CDR1 is MDHEN and CDR2 is SYDVKM in the germline V gene. This CDR3 has 14 amino acids. General study points: Persistent patients shared more public clonotypes (about 2,900) than new patients (approximately 1,000). Gene preferences differed: TRBV28, TRBJ1-2, TRBJ2-5 in persistent cases.

The starting material was peripheral blood mononuclear cells (PBMCs), obtained when the disease was refractory, from a patient treated with antithyroid drugs. The V call is TRBV28, the J call TRBJ1-1; D is uncertain. This sequence originates from a female donor with Graves disease. The CDR3 sequence: CANSLSRVNTEAFF. Written as DNA, the CDR3 is TGTGCCAACAGTTTAAGTCGGGTGAACACTGAAGCTTTCTTT. Based on the CDR3 plus reference TRBV28 and TRBJ1-1, the full variable domain is DVKVTQSSRYLVKRTGEKVFLECVQDMDHENMFWYRQDPGLGLRLIYFSYDVKMKEKGDIPEGYSVSREKKERFSLILESASTNQTSMYLCANSLSRVNTEAFFGQGTRLTVV.